The 32 T cell receptor beta chains listed next were all sequenced from one sample in a study of cytomegalovirus exposure and HLA in healthy donors. The PCR contained 60 Vbeta and 13 Jbeta primers. Clones were read by immunoSEQ multiplex PCR, and TCRdb kept only the in-frame ones, dropping some. The table lists 140,000 or so clones, approximately 57% of them singletons. Sequencing was done on a sample of PBMCs. These receptors all stem from a male donor in good health and CMV-seronegative.

The rearrangement links TRBV2 to TRBJ2-1; the D gene is possibly TRBD1 (5 bases). Germline CDR1 SNHLY, CDR2 FYNNEI. The CDR3 is 14 residues long. V was clipped by 7 bases and J by 4 bases, with 14 bases between them. CDR3 coding DNA: TGTGCCAGCATTCTTACGACAGATTACAATGAGCAGTTCTTC. Its translation is CASILTTDYNEQFF.

This rearrangement joins TRBV2 to TRBJ2-7, with 7 bases fitting TRBD1. V dropped 6 bases and J dropped 5; count of bases not matched to a gene: 10. There are 14 residues in the CDR3. Germline lookup yields CDR1 SNHLY and CDR2 FYNNEI. The CDR3 sequence: CASRRRQGPDEQYF. As DNA, the CDR3 is TGTGCCAGCAGACGACGACAGGGTCCGGACGAGCAGTACTTC. Using reference TRBV2 and TRBJ2-7 for the parts outside the CDR3, the full variable domain is EPEVTQTPSHQVTQMGQEVILRCVPISNHLYFYWYRQILGQKVEFLVSFYNNEISEKSEIFDDQFSVERPDGSNFTLKIRSTKLEDSAMYFCASRRRQGPDEQYFGPGTRLTVT.

This sequence joins TRBV5-1 and TRBJ1-2; the match to TRBD1 covers 9 bases. Germline values: CDR1 SGHRS, CDR2 YFSETQ. Trimming took 4 bases from V and 6 from J; bases not matched to a gene: 10. The CDR3 covers 15 residues. The chain's CDR3 is CASSENRGRSHGYTF. CDR3 coding DNA: TGCGCCAGCAGCGAAAACAGGGGGCGATCTCATGGCTACACCTTC.

The V gene is TRBV6-5, the J gene TRBJ2-7, with 7 bases fitting TRBD1. CDR1 and CDR2 from the germline V gene are MNHEY and SVGAGI. V shed 6 bases and J 2 bases; nucleotides not matched to a gene: 4. The CDR3 spans 13 residues. As DNA, the CDR3 is TGTGCCAGCAGACCAACAGGGGCCTACGAGCAGTACTTC. Its protein is CASRPTGAYEQYF.

J is TRBJ2-2 and V is TRBV11-3; the D gene is possibly TRBD1 (5 bases). Germline V gene sequence: CDR1 SGHNT, CDR2 YENEEA. CDR3 length equals 14 residues. V lost 2 bases, J lost 4 bases, and 8 bases lay in between. This CDR3 reads CASSLRGSTGELFF. CDR3 DNA: TGTGCCAGCAGCTTAAGGGGAAGCACCGGGGAGCTGTTTTTT.

In its sample, this clone was seen once. This sequence joins TRBV2 and TRBJ1-5, with 7 bases matching TRBD1. In germline, CDR1 is SNHLY, CDR2 FYNNEI. V trimming: 7 bases; J trimming: 9 bases; junction bases outside the gene matches: 9. The CDR3 sequence is 13 residues long. The CDR3 loop is CASKSDRARPQHF. The DNA for the CDR3 is TGTGCCAGCAAGTCAGACAGGGCCCGGCCCCAGCATTTT.

The chain carries TRBV30 and TRBJ1-5; D call uncertain. The V gene lost 4 bases and the J gene lost 0 bases, with 16 bases spanning the gap. The CDR3 extends over 16 amino acids. The germline V gene encodes CDR1 GTSNPN and CDR2 SVGIG (reference sequence). This CDR3 reads CAWIGQEDYSNQPQHF. The CDR3 region has the DNA TGTGCCTGGATTGGCCAGGAGGATTATAGCAATCAGCCCCAGCATTTT.

The chain recombines TRBV7-2 with TRBJ2-7; TRBD1 aligns across 7 bases. CDR1 and CDR2 (germline): SGHTA, FQGNSA. J was trimmed by 0 bases and V by 3 bases; bases with no gene match: 2. This CDR3 is built from 14 residues. The chain's CDR3 is CASSFGTDSYEQYF. In DNA form, the CDR3 reads TGTGCCAGCAGCTTCGGGACAGACTCCTACGAGCAGTACTTC.

This clone has just one count. V is TRBV2 and J is TRBJ1-2; D is undetermined. V lost 3 bases and J 6 bases, leaving 5 bases between the germline ends. Germline CDR1 reads SNHLY; CDR2 reads FYNNEI. The CDR3 is 11 amino acids. CDR3 loop: CASSELDGYTF. The CDR3 DNA reads as TGTGCCAGCAGTGAGTTAGATGGCTACACCTTC.

The chain is built from TRBV2 and TRBJ1-2; D is uncertain. Trimming took 6 bases from V and 0 from J, leaving 14 bases between them. The CDR3 is 15 residues long. Germline loops: CDR1 SNHLY, CDR2 FYNNEI. The CDR3 loop is CASSQLTPTNYGYTF. In DNA, the CDR3 is TGTGCCAGCAGCCAACTGACACCAACTAACTATGGCTACACCTTC.

The count of this clone is one. The chain joins TRBV11-2 to TRBJ1-2; 7 positions match TRBD1. The CDR3 has 15 residues. Germline V gene lookup returns CDR1 SGHAT and CDR2 FQNNGV. The V segment lost 0 bases and the J segment 10 bases; nucleotides outside the gene matches: 11. The CDR3 sequence: CASSLEEERGTDYTF. In DNA form, the CDR3 reads TGTGCCAGCAGCTTAGAGGAGGAAAGAGGGACAGACTACACCTTC. The entire variable domain, with the rest obtained from reference TRBV11-2 and TRBJ1-2, is as follows: EAGVAQSPRYKIIEKRQSVAFWCNPISGHATLYWYQQILGQGPKLLIQFQNNGVVDDSQLPKDRFSAERLKGVDSTLKIQPAKLEDSAVYLCASSLEEERGTDYTFGSGTRLTVV.

The gene calls are TRBV6-4 and TRBJ1-6; 7 positions match TRBD1. Losses at the gene ends were 6 bases for V and 6 bases for J; bases not matched to a gene: 2. Germline V gene data show CDR1 as MRHNA and CDR2 as SNTAGT. The CDR3 extends over 13 amino acids. The CDR3 spells CASSGQVNSPLHF. CDR3 nucleotide sequence: TGTGCCAGCAGCGGACAGGTTAATTCACCCCTCCACTTT.

The gene calls are TRBV11-2 and TRBJ2-7; D gene uncertain. Per the germline V gene, CDR1 is SGHAT and CDR2 is FQNNGV. The CDR3 totals 12 residues. The germline V and J ends were trimmed by 4 bases and 5 bases, with 9 bases remaining between them. CDR3 DNA sequence: TGTGCCAGCAGCTATTCACTGAACGAGCAGTACTTC. Residues: CASSYSLNEQYF.

A few counts support this clone. CDR3 sequence (DNA): TGTGCCAGCAGCCCCGAGGGCACGGGGGAATTTCGCTACACCTTC. Protein product: CASSPEGTGEFRYTF. The chain uses TRBV7-9 and TRBJ1-2, with D possibly matching TRBD1 (5 bases). Trimming removed 5 bases at V and 9 bases at J, with 22 bases between. Germline CDR1 and CDR2: SEHNR and FQNEAQ (reference sequence). The CDR3 contains 15 residues. The full variable domain, its missing parts supplied by reference TRBV7-9 and TRBJ1-2, is DTGVSQNPRHKITKRGQNVTFRCDPISEHNRLYWYRQTLGQGPEFLTYFQNEAQLEKSRLLSDRFSAERPKGSFSTLEIQRTEQGDSAMYLCASSPEGTGEFRYTFGSGTRLTVV.

The V call is TRBV7-8, the J call TRBJ1-1; D gene unclear. V lost 4 bases, J lost 4 bases, and 10 bases lay in between. The CDR3 is 13 residues long. Germline V gene data show CDR1 as SGHVS and CDR2 as FQNEAQ. The CDR3 DNA follows: TGTGCCAGCAGCTCCCTCCGAGCCACTGAAGCTTTCTTT. It specifies CASSSLRATEAFF.

The rearrangement uses TRBV19 and TRBJ1-2, with D tentatively TRBD1 (5 bases). Germline assignment: CDR1 LNHDA and CDR2 SQIVND (reference sequence). V lost 7 bases, J lost 6 bases, and 21 bases lay in between. This CDR3 is 15 amino acids long. CDR3 DNA: TGTGCCAGTATGACGGGAGGCAGGGAGGGCGATGGCTACACCTTC. Translation: CASMTGGREGDGYTF. Full variable domain (outside the CDR3, taken from reference TRBV19 and TRBJ1-2): DGGITQSPKYLFRKEGQNVTLSCEQNLNHDAMYWYRQDPGQGLRLIYYSQIVNDFQKGDIAEGYSVSREKKESFPLTVTSAQKNPTAFYLCASMTGGREGDGYTFGSGTRLTVV.

This rearrangement joins TRBV23-1 to TRBJ2-5, with 7 bases aligning to TRBD2. TRBV23-1 is treated as an ORF (open reading frame) with a function not yet certain. V trimming: 3 bases; J trimming: 2 bases; junction bases outside the gene matches: 18. CDR3 length: 19 amino acids. CDR3 protein: CASSHLSLAADRVQETQYF. CDR3 sequence (DNA): TGCGCCAGCAGTCATTTAAGCCTAGCGGCCGACCGTGTTCAAGAGACCCAGTACTTC.

This chain links TRBV5-8 with TRBJ2-1, with a weak D call TRBD1 (6 bases). Trimming cost V 4 bases and J 7 bases, with 18 bases left between them. Looked up from germline, CDR1 is SGHTS and CDR2 is YDEGEE. The CDR3 has 15 residues. The CDR3 here is CASSPKGQGWNEQFF. The CDR3 DNA reads as TGTGCCAGCAGCCCAAAAGGGCAGGGGTGGAATGAGCAGTTCTTC.

The chain carries TRBV7-6 and TRBJ1-6, with D possibly matching TRBD1 (5 bases). The CDR3 loop spans 17 amino acids. CDR1 SGHVS and CDR2 FNYEAQ come from the germline V gene. With 1 base removed from V and 6 bases from J, the gap between germline ends came to 16 bases. The CDR3 nucleotides are TGTGCCAGCAGCTTAGAGGGCAGGGTAGCATCTAATTCACCCCTCCACTTT. Its protein product is CASSLEGRVASNSPLHF.

The chain recombines TRBV9 with TRBJ2-7; D not resolved. The CDR3 loop spans 14 amino acids. V lost 4 bases and J 4 bases, leaving 15 bases between the germline ends. Germline V gives CDR1 SGDLS, CDR2 YYNGEE. Written as DNA, the CDR3 is TGTGCCAGCAGCCTTGAATCATCAGGATACGAGCAGTACTTC. It codes for CASSLESSGYEQYF.

V usage is TRBV10-1 and J usage is TRBJ2-7; D unresolved. Germline CDR1 is WNHNN and CDR2 is SYGVQD (reference sequence). Trimming cost V 3 bases and J 0 bases, with 15 bases left between them. The CDR3 spans 16 residues. The CDR3 DNA reads TGCGCCAGCAGTGACGTAGGAGTACCCCGCTCCTACGAGCAGTACTTC. Translating gives CASSDVGVPRSYEQYF.

The chain joins TRBV29-1 to TRBJ2-3; TRBD2 agrees at 9 bases. The length of the CDR3 is 15 residues. Germline values: CDR1 SQVTM, CDR2 ANQGSEA. With V trimmed by 4 bases and J by 5 bases, 10 bases remained unmatched. CDR3 amino acids: CSVGLVAGEGDTQYF. The CDR3 nucleotides are TGCAGCGTTGGCCTAGTAGCGGGGGAGGGAGATACGCAGTATTTT.

This clone showed up just a few times. The chain uses TRBV15 and TRBJ2-2; D ambiguous. In germline, CDR1 is LNHNV, CDR2 YYDKDF (reference sequence). V shed 2 bases and J shed 7 bases, with 5 bases lying between them. The CDR3 totals 12 residues. CDR3 amino acids: CATSRLFGELFF. The CDR3 coding sequence is TGTGCCACCAGCAGATTATTCGGGGAGCTGTTTTTT.

V gene TRBV2 combines with J gene TRBJ2-7, with TRBD2 matching over 7 bases. CDR3 length equals 15 residues. With V trimmed by 2 bases and J by 2 bases, 6 bases remained unmatched. Germline CDR1 SNHLY, CDR2 FYNNEI. CDR3 DNA sequence: TGTGCCAGCAGTGAATCGATAGCGGGTGCCTACGAGCAGTACTTC. Amino acids: CASSESIAGAYEQYF. Full variable domain (remainder filled in from reference TRBV2 and TRBJ2-7): EPEVTQTPSHQVTQMGQEVILRCVPISNHLYFYWYRQILGQKVEFLVSFYNNEISEKSEIFDDQFSVERPDGSNFTLKIRSTKLEDSAMYFCASSESIAGAYEQYFGPGTRLTVT.

The rearrangement joins TRBV18 to TRBJ1-2; 8 nucleotides line up with TRBD1. The V gene end was trimmed by 3 bases and the J gene end by 7 bases; junction bases not matched to a gene: 7. CDR1 KGHSH and CDR2 LQKENI come from the germline V gene. The CDR3 is 14 residues long. This CDR3 is CASSPGQGGTGYTF. CDR3 nucleotide sequence: TGTGCCAGCTCACCTGGACAGGGAGGAACTGGCTACACCTTC.

This clone was counted ten times or more. This chain uses TRBV5-1 with TRBJ1-1; weak D call: TRBD1 (5 bases). The germline V and J ends were trimmed by 4 bases and 1 base, with 11 bases remaining between them. Germline V lookup: CDR1 SGHRS, CDR2 YFSETQ. The CDR3 has 14 amino acids. CDR3 amino acids: CASSLDRTNTEAFF. CDR3 DNA sequence: TGCGCCAGCAGCCTAGACAGAACGAACACTGAAGCTTTCTTT.

The chain has TRBV30 and TRBJ2-2; 7 bases are a match to TRBD1. Germline CDR1 is GTSNPN and CDR2 is SVGIG (reference sequence). The CDR3 sequence is 13 residues long. Trimming at V came to 3 bases and at J to 3 bases, leaving 1 base not matched to a gene. CDR3 sequence (DNA): TGTGCCTGGAGCACAGGGGACACCGGGGAGCTGTTTTTT. It codes for CAWSTGDTGELFF.

This clone was detected only a few times. The chain is built from TRBV5-1 and TRBJ2-2; D is perhaps TRBD1 (5 bases). This CDR3 has 15 residues. CDR1 is SGHRS and CDR2 is YFSETQ in the germline V gene. V was clipped by 3 bases and J by 6 bases, with 15 bases between them. The CDR3 region is CASSSGQGPAGELFF. For the CDR3, the DNA is TGCGCCAGCAGCTCCGGGCAGGGCCCAGCCGGGGAGCTGTTTTTT.

This clone was seen only a few times. V and J are TRBV30 and TRBJ1-4; D remains unclear. V lost 4 bases to trimming and J lost 6 bases, with 12 bases between them. The length of the CDR3 is 13 residues. Germline V gene sequence: CDR1 GTSNPN, CDR2 SVGIG (reference sequence). The CDR3 DNA follows: TGTGCCTGGAACCCGGACTGGGATGAAAAACTGTTTTTT. Its translation is CAWNPDWDEKLFF.

The chain employs TRBV9 and TRBJ2-7; 8 bases are a match to TRBD1. From germline, CDR1 is SGDLS and CDR2 YYNGEE. The CDR3 has 15 amino acids. V lost 2 bases to trimming and J lost 0 bases; unmatched junction nucleotides: 4. The CDR3 DNA follows: TGTGCCAGCAGCGTTACAGGGGGTGACTCCTACGAGCAGTACTTC. Its protein product is CASSVTGGDSYEQYF.

The rearrangement joins TRBV7-2 to TRBJ1-5, with TRBD1 identical over 9 bases. J was trimmed by 6 bases and V by 4 bases; bases with no gene match: 10. Germline V gives CDR1 SGHTA, CDR2 FQGNSA. CDR3 length: 16 amino acids. In nucleotides, the CDR3 is TGTGCCAGCAGCTCCCGGACAGGGGATGCTGGTCAGCCCCAGCATTTT. Encoded protein: CASSSRTGDAGQPQHF.

V gene TRBV30 combines with J gene TRBJ2-7, with 7 bases that match TRBD2. V lost 2 bases to trimming and J lost 2 bases; unmatched junction nucleotides: 6. This CDR3 is built from 14 residues. From germline, CDR1 is GTSNPN and CDR2 SVGIG (reference sequence). CDR3 bases: TGTGCCTGGAGTCTCCTTGGGACTACCTACGAGCAGTACTTC. It specifies CAWSLLGTTYEQYF.